The 9 T cell receptor beta chains reported below all come from one sample, sequenced in a study of T-cell reconstitution after alpha-beta-depleted transplantation in children. During its preparation, the TCRbeta library received unique molecular identifiers. Via MiXCR, TCRdb re-called the PCR reads, giving one row per CDR3 protein. The sample records roughly 200,000 distinct CDR3 sequences, about a tenth being singletons. This material consisted of PBMCs, taken before TCRalphabeta/CD19-depleted stem cell transplant. The receptors derive from a child younger than two with acute myeloid leukemia, due to receive a stem cell transplant.

This clonotype was observed many times. This chain joins TRBV11-2 and TRBJ2-3; 11 bases fit TRBD2. This CDR3 is 19 amino acids long. Looked up from germline, CDR1 is SGHAT and CDR2 is FQNNGV. The ends lost 2 bases at V and 7 bases at J; junction bases unmatched: 17. The CDR3: CASSLQQTSGTRPPYTQYF. CDR3 coding DNA: TGTGCCAGCAGCTTACAACAGACTAGCGGGACCCGTCCCCCGTATACGCAGTATTTT. Drawing the rest from reference TRBV11-2 and TRBJ2-3, the complete variable domain is EAGVAQSPRYKIIEKRQSVAFWCNPISGHATLYWYQQILGQGPKLLIQFQNNGVVDDSQLPKDRFSAERLKGVDSTLKIQPAKLEDSAVYLCASSLQQTSGTRPPYTQYFGPGTRLTVL.

This clonotype was detected many times. The rearrangement joins TRBV7-9 to TRBJ2-1; TRBD2 matches at 8 bases. The CDR3 extends over 16 amino acids. Germline V lookup: CDR1 SEHNR, CDR2 FQNEAQ (reference sequence). V gave up 10 bases and J gave up 2 bases; unmatched junction bases: 13. CDR3: CATPSSGSSPYNEQFF. The CDR3 coding sequence is TGTGCCACCCCGTCCAGCGGGAGTTCCCCCTACAATGAGCAGTTCTTC.

This clonotype was observed a few times. This chain connects TRBV18 to TRBJ2-3; D unclear. CDR1 is KGHSH and CDR2 is LQKENI in the germline V gene. V was clipped by 3 bases and J by 2 bases, with 12 bases between them. The CDR3 loop spans 15 amino acids. The CDR3 coding sequence is TGTGCCAGCTCACCGAACTCCCAAAACACAGATACGCAGTATTTT. Its protein product is CASSPNSQNTDTQYF.

The rearrangement joins TRBV29-1 to TRBJ2-7; maybe TRBD1 (5 bases). Per germline, CDR1 SQVTM and CDR2 ANQGSEA. V was cut by 5 bases and J by 2 bases, with 10 bases left in between. This CDR3 is 12 amino acids long. The CDR3 coding sequence is TGCAGCGTTCTGACAGATACCTACGAGCAGTACTTC. As protein: CSVLTDTYEQYF.

This clonotype was observed many times. This chain connects TRBV20-1 to TRBJ1-6; 9 bases agree with TRBD1. Per germline, CDR1 DFQATT and CDR2 SNEGSKA (reference sequence). CDR3 length: 15 amino acids. The J segment lost 7 bases and the V segment lost 2 bases, leaving 6 bases of the junction unmatched. The CDR3 sequence is CSARRRTGANSPLHF. DNA for the CDR3: TGCAGTGCTAGACGAAGGACAGGGGCAAATTCACCCCTCCACTTT.

With regard to this clonotype: Germline and junction disagree at one end, which may indicate a read error. The gene calls are TRBV29-1 and TRBJ2-1, with a tentative D call TRBD1 (5 bases). The CDR3 is 13 amino acids. Germline V gene sequence: CDR1 SQVTM, CDR2 ANQGSEA. CDR3 in amino acids: CSVEEQQDNEQFF. CDR3 coding DNA: TGCAGCGTAGAAGAGCAACAGGACAATGAGCAGTTCTTC.

In its sample, this clonotype was seen many times. The chain uses TRBV19 and TRBJ2-2; the D is unclear. Per the germline V gene, CDR1 is LNHDA and CDR2 is SQIVND (reference sequence). There are 15 residues in the CDR3. V lost 4 bases, J lost 5 bases, and 14 bases lay in between. The CDR3 protein is CASSTHTRTTGELFF. The CDR3 DNA reads TGTGCCAGTAGTACCCACACTCGTACGACCGGGGAGCTGTTTTTT.

Points on this clonotype: Since a much larger clone is just one base distant, this may be a read error. The chain recombines TRBV3-1 with TRBJ2-2; TRBD2 matches 7 bases. Germline CDR1 and CDR2: LGHDT and YNNKEL (reference sequence). The CDR3 has 15 residues. The CDR3 here is CVSSQFLAVTGELFF. CDR3 DNA: TGTGTCAGCAGCCAATTTCTAGCGGTAACCGGGGAGCTGTTTTTT.

This clonotype was counted many times. V gene TRBV6-1 combines with J gene TRBJ2-5, with 7 bases lining up with TRBD1. This CDR3 is 14 amino acids long. CDR1 is MNHNS, CDR2 SASEGT, per germline. J was trimmed by 2 bases and V by 6 bases; bases with no gene match: 6. The chain's CDR3 is CASRSETGQETQYF. DNA for the CDR3: TGTGCCAGCAGATCCGAGACAGGGCAAGAGACCCAGTACTTC.